The clone carrying this T cell receptor beta chain appeared once. Profiled with immunoSEQ multiplex PCR; TCRdb holds only in-frame clones, not every one. The sample lists fewer than 700,000 clones, 70% to 80% occurring once. The germline V and J ends were trimmed by 2 bases and 10 bases, with 10 bases remaining between them. There are 11 residues in the CDR3. This sample was included in a study of shared clonotypes between healthy human individuals. The TCR comes from a woman in her thirties or forties in good health. Some clones in this sample may be carry-over from other donors' samples. This chain uses TRBV5-7 with TRBJ2-7; D gene uncertain. TRBV5-7 is filed as an ORF, its function uncertain. Source material: PBMCs. DNA for the CDR3: TGTGCCAGCAGCTTACCCGTTACTCAGTACTTC. Amino acids: CASSLPVTQYF.